These 2 T cell receptor beta chains came from one sample sequenced in a study of cytomegalovirus exposure and HLA in healthy donors. Both 60 Vbeta primers and 13 Jbeta primers went into the PCR. The assay was immunoSEQ multiplex PCR, and TCRdb's table has in-frame clones only and misses some. This sample yields 150,000 to 200,000 clones, of which 76% are seen a single time; around 1.5% belongs to the top ten. Sequencing used PBMCs. These receptors were taken from a man in his late teens or twenties in good health and CMV-seronegative.

The rearrangement links TRBV28 to TRBJ2-6; the D gene is possibly TRBD1 (6 bases). CDR3 length: 15 amino acids. Trimming stripped 6 bases from V and 0 bases from J, with 9 bases between. Per germline, CDR1 MDHEN and CDR2 SYDVKM. CDR3 region: CASREQGSGANVLTF. As DNA, the CDR3 is TGTGCCAGCAGGGAACAGGGCTCTGGGGCCAACGTCCTGACTTTC.

The V call is TRBV18, the J call TRBJ1-4; D gene unclear. Trimming removed 3 bases from V and 0 bases from J, with 11 bases in between. The CDR3 spans 16 residues. Germline V gene lookup returns CDR1 KGHSH and CDR2 LQKENI. The CDR3 is CASSPRGTSTNEKLFF. The CDR3 DNA reads as TGTGCCAGCTCACCCCGGGGAACGTCAACTAATGAAAAACTGTTTTTT.